This T cell receptor beta chain was captured by sequencing in a study of identical twins. Study-wide points: For cord blood, abundant beta clonotypes had fewer insertions, unlike memory repertoires, which showed none.

No donor was unhealthy or non-Caucasian. TCRdb reanalysed the 5' RACE reads using MiXCR and keeps one entry per CDR3 protein. This table holds a few hundred thousand distinct CDR3 sequences, approximately 24% found once. This CDR3 has 13 amino acids. CDR1 SGHDN and CDR2 FVKESK come from the germline V gene. With 5 bases removed from V and 2 bases from J, the gap between germline ends came to 10 bases. Note on this clonotype: Its antigen is as yet unknown.

This sample also appeared in a second study, on T cells expressing NK-cell markers.

The clonotype originates from a woman aged 18 to 35 in good health. The sequenced sample consisted of CD4+ T cells sorted from blood. The V call is TRBV14, the J call TRBJ2-7; D remains unclear. The CDR3 DNA is TGTGCCAGCAGCAAGGGCCCGACCTACGAGCAGTACTTC. Translated: CASSKGPTYEQYF.